The 5 T cell receptor beta chains below come from one sample, sequenced in a study of blood T cell repertoires in COVID-19 (TCRdb year 2020). Receptors were amplified or captured by the immunoSEQ multiplex PCR assay. TCRdb took over this immuneACCESS table, retaining in-frame rearrangements with V and J assigned. Such tables are incomplete; in checked studies, under half of the missing clones stem from an unresolved V gene, and the remainder is unexplained. The sample data list around 110,000 clones, and around four fifths of these were observed just once. 2% to 2.5% of the sample rests with the top ten. The specimen was peripheral blood. Receptors were obtained from a man younger than 40 with acute or convalescent COVID-19.

This clone has just a few counts. V usage is TRBV29-1 and J usage is TRBJ1-5; D uncertain. The CDR3 runs to 13 residues. V lost 4 bases, J lost 3 bases, and 10 bases lay in between. Germline V gene sequence: CDR1 SQVTM, CDR2 ANQGSEA. CDR3 region: CSVAEENNQPQHF. DNA of the CDR3: TGCAGCGTTGCTGAAGAGAACAATCAGCCCCAGCATTTT.

The chain combines TRBV14 with TRBJ2-3; TRBD1 might be the D (6 bases). The V gene lost 0 bases and the J gene lost 4 bases, with 11 bases spanning the gap. There are 15 residues in the CDR3. The V gene's germline CDR1 is SGHDN and CDR2 FVKESK. The CDR3 nucleotides are TGTGCCAGCAGCCAAGATGACACAGGGCCAGATACGCAGTATTTT. Protein: CASSQDDTGPDTQYF.

The chain combines TRBV6-4 with TRBJ2-3; 10 bases are shared with TRBD2. V shed 2 bases, J shed 3 bases, and the junction held 2 bases outside the gene matches. This CDR3 contains 15 residues. From germline, CDR1 is MRHNA and CDR2 SNTAGT. In DNA form, the CDR3 reads TGTGCCAGCAGTGACGGACTAGCGGCAACAGATACGCAGTATTTT. It encodes CASSDGLAATDTQYF.

This clone was detected a few times. The chain uses TRBV20-1 and TRBJ2-7, with D possibly TRBD1 on 5 matching bases. Trimming removed 3 bases from V and 2 bases from J, with 17 bases in between. The CDR3 spans 15 residues. Germline assignment: CDR1 DFQATT and CDR2 SNEGSKA (reference sequence). CDR3 residues: CSASLPRAGTYEQYF. In DNA form, the CDR3 reads TGCAGTGCTAGTCTCCCTCGTGCAGGGACCTACGAGCAGTACTTC.

This clone was recorded a few times. The J gene is TRBJ1-2, the V gene TRBV10-3, with a weak D call TRBD1 (6 bases). CDR1 is ENHRY and CDR2 is SYGVKD in the germline V gene. V was cut by 4 bases and J by 4 bases, with 10 bases left in between. This CDR3 has 13 amino acids. The CDR3 sequence is CAISGQEAYGYTF. DNA of the CDR3: TGTGCCATCAGTGGACAGGAGGCCTATGGCTACACCTTC.